A selection of T cell receptor beta chains follows, all from one sample in a study of CD4 T cells in relation to SARS-CoV-2 and coronaviruses. Their antigens remain unidentified. Sequencing used immunoSEQ multiplex PCR; TCRdb keeps in-frame clones, though not all of them. The sample has some 14,000 clones; 60% to 80% are singletons. Sequencing input: CD4+ T cells from PBMCs, cultured in vitro. All receptors come from a human donor in good health. The CDR3 runs from the conserved cysteine through the conserved F or W. Each record gives: clone size, CDR3 length, J gene, V gene, D gene, CDR3 protein, CDR3 DNA. A D gene is named only where the DNA matches it firmly. Clone size, where shown, is once, few, many, or a class for clones that have expanded.

-	16	TRBJ1-4	TRBV6-6	-	CASSPHTGATNEKLFF	TGTGCCAGCAGTCCACACACGGGTGCAACTAATGAAAAACTGTTTTTT
-	17	TRBJ1-6	TRBV3-1/TRBV3-2	TRBD1	CASSPLTGASGHSPLHF	TGTGCCAGCAGCCCTCTAACAGGGGCAAGCGGGCATTCACCCCTCCACTTT
-	15	TRBJ2-3	TRBV5-1	TRBD1	CASSPGQGGTDTQYF	TGCGCCAGCAGCCCGGGACAGGGAGGGACAGATACGCAGTATTTT
once	13	TRBJ2-5	TRBV11-2	-	CASSFSGEETQYF	TGTGCCAGCAGCTTCAGCGGCGAAGAGACCCAGTACTTC
-	13	TRBJ2-5	TRBV20-1	-	CSASTGTPETQYF	TGCAGTGCTAGTACGGGGACCCCCGAGACCCAGTACTTC
few	15	TRBJ2-1	TRBV19	-	CASSISRDSWGEQFF	TGTGCCAGTAGTATATCGAGGGACTCATGGGGCGAGCAGTTCTTC
-	12	TRBJ1-1	TRBV19	TRBD1	CASSRQGAEAFF	TGTGCCAGTAGCAGACAGGGCGCTGAAGCTTTCTTT
-	14	TRBJ1-4	TRBV5-4	TRBD1	CASSLGTGTEKLFF	TGTGCCAGCAGCTTGGGGACAGGGACCGAAAAACTGTTTTTT
few	14	TRBJ1-2	TRBV5-6	TRBD1	CASSSRTGSHGYTF	TGTGCCAGCAGCTCCAGGACAGGGTCGCATGGCTACACCTTC
-	13	TRBJ1-5	TRBV2	-	CASSRQEGQPQHF	TGTGCCAGCAGCCGACAGGAGGGTCAGCCCCAGCATTTT
few	14	TRBJ2-2	TRBV3-1/TRBV3-2	-	CASSQVQNTGELFF	TGTGCCAGCAGCCAAGTCCAAAACACCGGGGAGCTGTTTTTT
-	19	TRBJ2-3	TRBV9	TRBD2	CASSPSGLAGVWDADTQYF	TGTGCCAGCAGCCCCTCGGGGCTAGCGGGAGTCTGGGATGCAGATACGCAGTATTTT
-	17	TRBJ2-1	TRBV7-7	TRBD1	CASSGQRGQGRDNEQFF	TGTGCCAGCAGTGGCCAGCGGGGACAGGGTAGGGACAATGAGCAGTTCTTC
-	14	TRBJ1-2	TRBV28	-	CASSLKSGTRGYTF	TGTGCCAGCAGTTTAAAATCCGGGACCCGTGGCTACACCTTC
once	13	TRBJ2-1	TRBV28	-	CAYRDPVYNEQFF	TGTGCGTATCGAGACCCGGTTTACAATGAGCAGTTCTTC
-	14	TRBJ1-2	TRBV2	-	CASSDGSRNYGYTF	TGTGCCAGCAGTGATGGGAGCCGAAACTATGGCTACACCTTC
-	17	TRBJ1-5	TRBV18	TRBD1	CASSPRQGANLNQPQHF	TGTGCCAGCTCACCACGACAGGGGGCGAACTTAAATCAGCCCCAGCATTTT
-	13	TRBJ2-3	TRBV6-5	-	CASSGRNTDTQYF	TGTGCCAGCAGCGGACGGAACACAGATACGCAGTATTTT
once	16	TRBJ2-2	TRBV19	-	CASSIRGAPNTGELFF	TGTGCCAGTAGTATTAGAGGGGCGCCGAACACCGGGGAGCTGTTTTTT
once	13	TRBJ1-2	TRBV27	-	CASSWASDYGYTF	TGTGCCAGCAGTTGGGCCAGCGACTATGGCTACACCTTC
-	17	TRBJ2-1	TRBV11-3	TRBD2	CASSFSRAGEWRNEQFF	TGTGCCAGCAGCTTCTCACGAGCGGGAGAGTGGAGGAATGAGCAGTTCTTC
-	16	TRBJ1-1	TRBV5-5	-	CASSAIGGWGKTEAFF	TGTGCCAGCAGCGCAATCGGGGGGTGGGGGAAAACTGAAGCTTTCTTT
-	16	TRBJ2-2	TRBV19	TRBD1	CASSILGQGVGGELFF	TGTGCCAGTAGTATACTGGGACAGGGAGTTGGCGGGGAGCTGTTTTTT
once	13	TRBJ2-5	TRBV6-5	TRBD1	CASIRTGTETQYF	TGTGCCAGCATTAGGACAGGGACAGAGACCCAGTACTTC
-	15	TRBJ2-3	TRBV10-3	TRBD2	CAIKASGSFADTQYF	TGTGCCATTAAAGCTAGCGGGAGTTTCGCAGATACGCAGTATTTT
-	14	TRBJ2-2	TRBV5-1	-	CASSKGDSTGELFF	TGCGCCAGCAGCAAAGGAGACTCTACCGGGGAGCTGTTTTTT
once	13	TRBJ1-1	TRBV4-2	-	CASIGQMNTEAFF	TGTGCCAGCATAGGGCAGATGAACACTGAAGCTTTCTTT
-	15	TRBJ2-7	TRBV9	TRBD1	CASSVGGTGFNEQYF	TGTGCCAGCAGCGTAGGGGGGACAGGGTTCAACGAGCAGTACTTC
-	15	TRBJ1-4	TRBV6-6	TRBD1	CASSRTGDGDEKLFF	TGTGCCAGCAGTAGGACAGGGGACGGGGACGAAAAACTGTTTTTT
-	13	TRBJ1-6	TRBV28	TRBD1	CASRGDSLRSLHF	TGTGCCAGCAGGGGGGACAGTCTAAGGTCCCTCCACTTT
-	11	TRBJ2-7	TRBV29-1	-	CSGSSPNEQYF	TGCAGCGGCAGCTCCCCCAACGAGCAGTACTTC
-	16	TRBJ2-1	TRBV5-1	TRBD2	CASSSKTSGRAGEQFF	TGCGCCAGCAGCTCCAAGACTAGCGGGAGGGCCGGAGAGCAGTTCTTC
few	18	TRBJ2-1	TRBV7-3	TRBD2	CASSPRSPLAGPRDEQFF	TGTGCCAGCAGCCCCCGGTCCCCACTAGCGGGACCCCGGGATGAGCAGTTCTTC
-	14	TRBJ2-1	TRBV2	TRBD2	CASLTSPNLNEQFF	TGTGCCAGCCTGACTAGCCCCAACCTCAATGAGCAGTTCTTC
-	17	TRBJ1-5	TRBV10-3	TRBD1	CAAGEGQGEISNQPQHF	TGTGCCGCCGGAGAGGGACAGGGGGAGATTAGCAATCAGCCCCAGCATTTT
-	14	TRBJ2-3	TRBV6-2/TRBV6-3	TRBD1	CASSSRTGEYRQYF	TGTGCCAGCAGTTCACGGACAGGGGAGTACCGGCAGTATTTT
-	16	TRBJ2-2	TRBV18	-	CASSPSGQINGGELFF	TGTGCCAGCTCACCATCTGGACAGATAAACGGCGGGGAGCTGTTTTTT
few	14	TRBJ2-7	TRBV5-5	-	CASSLWDGSYEQYF	TGTGCCAGCAGCTTGTGGGACGGCTCCTACGAGCAGTACTTC
-	13	TRBJ1-1	TRBV27	-	CASSRRGGTEAFF	TGTGCCAGCAGTCGTCGGGGAGGGACTGAAGCTTTCTTT
-	14	TRBJ1-1	TRBV6-1	-	CASSEFWAGTEAFF	TGTGCCAGCAGTGAATTTTGGGCGGGTACTGAAGCTTTCTTT
-	15	TRBJ1-2	TRBV3-1/TRBV3-2	TRBD1	CASSPRDRGSYGYTF	TGTGCCAGCAGCCCGCGGGACAGGGGGTCCTATGGCTACACCTTC
-	15	TRBJ2-3	TRBV6-4	-	CASSDPWTSTDTQYF	TGTGCCAGCAGTGACCCCTGGACTAGCACAGATACGCAGTATTTT